The rows below give T cell receptor beta chains drawn from one sample of a study of OX40 agonist ivuxolimab in advanced cancers. Assay used: immunoSEQ multiplex PCR; TCRdb lists only in-frame clones, some missing. The table lists tens of thousands of clones, about nine tenths of them singletons, with 0.32% in the top ten. The input for sequencing was CD4+ or CD8+ T cells sorted from blood, taken in a trial of the OX40 agonist ivuxolimab. These receptors all come from an adult with an advanced solid tumor such as melanoma, head and neck, liver or kidney cancer. Both conserved end residues are trimmed from each CDR3. The order of the fields is J gene, V gene, CDR3 protein.

TRBJ2-1,TRBV5-6,ASSSGTGFLF
TRBJ1-1,TRBV19,ASGQGKTNTEAF
TRBJ2-7,TRBV6-5,ASSSVQLGEQY
TRBJ1-4,TRBV11-2,ASSPRRGAVALF
TRBJ2-1,TRBV5-6,ASSLLTSGSSEQF
TRBJ2-3,TRBV5-6,ASSFRGGTDTQY
TRBJ2-7,TRBV7-2,ASSLRSRRPY
TRBJ2-7,TRBV18,ASSSAGSSYEQY
TRBJ1-1,TRBV4-3,ASSQRVALNTEAF
TRBJ1-5,TRBV7-2,ASAWASEQPQH
TRBJ2-1,TRBV20-1,SAGPWGEQF
TRBJ2-3,TRBV2,ASSEVRLAADTQY
TRBJ2-7,TRBV18,ASSPPWERGTYEQY
TRBJ1-6,TRBV28,ASSFGRVNSPLH
TRBJ1-1,TRBV6-1,ASSRRPGSGTEAF
TRBJ2-5,TRBV5-1,ASSFNPGETQY
TRBJ2-7,TRBV7-2,ASSRSRVEQY
TRBJ2-2,TRBV7-3,ASSLAGLADAGELF
TRBJ1-4,TRBV5-1,ASSLATGNEKLF
TRBJ1-1,TRBV28,ASLRRSPTEAF
TRBJ2-4,TRBV11-1,ASRPRDGAKNIQY
TRBJ1-4,TRBV7-2,ASSFFTGVEKLF
TRBJ1-5,TRBV6-1,ASSATGKGSNQPQH
TRBJ2-3,TRBV7-3,ASSLTRGSTDTQY
TRBJ2-5,TRBV5-1,ASSTTSGTFETQY
TRBJ2-5,TRBV7-2,ASSFQETQY
TRBJ2-3,TRBV2,ASRPMARDTQY
TRBJ2-5,TRBV2,ASSVAGLQETQY
TRBJ1-5,TRBV28,ASSFGRSHPQH
TRBJ1-4,TRBV7-9,ASSLGAEAYEKLF
TRBJ1-2,TRBV7-8,ASSSMTVYGYT
TRBJ2-1,TRBV9,ASSVGWRGVDEQF
TRBJ1-5,TRBV18,ASSPPLGTQH
TRBJ2-4,TRBV2,ASSKSAGPLAKNIQY
TRBJ2-7,TRBV27,ASRRTGTYEQY
TRBJ1-2,TRBV19,ASSEYFGYT
TRBJ2-3,TRBV5-5,ASSLAGTGRNTDTQY
TRBJ1-6,TRBV19,ASSRGDSPLH
TRBJ1-3,TRBV10-3,AIGEGNTIY
TRBJ2-4,TRBV4-1,ASSPRGGDLAKNIQY
TRBJ1-1,TRBV6-5,ASSLQLRNTEAF
TRBJ1-4,TRBV7-3,ASSLRPQGKLF
TRBJ1-3,TRBV7-2,ASTYDRARPGNTIY
TRBJ2-1,TRBV7-2,ASSPDRGGYNEQF
TRBJ1-1,TRBV5-5,ASSLVQGVTEAF
TRBJ2-1,TRBV7-9,ASSKRQGIGNEQF
TRBJ1-2,TRBV4-2,ASSQDFAGGAVGYT
TRBJ2-1,TRBV30,AWKGPGLRSYNEQF
TRBJ2-7,TRBV7-6,ASSLQGAHEQY
TRBJ2-3,TRBV11-2,ASSPRNTQY
TRBJ2-5,TRBV7-3,ASSAGFQETQY
TRBJ1-6,TRBV5-5,ASSFFGAGDNSPLH
TRBJ1-1,TRBV10-3,AISVAGGTEAF